This T cell receptor beta chain was sequenced for a study of blood T cell repertoires in COVID-19. In the study overall: Sites in the United States, Italy and Spain provided acute and convalescent COVID-19 samples.

Measured with immunoSEQ multiplex PCR; TCRdb has only the in-frame clones, and not every one. The sample records hundreds of thousands of clones, 80% to 90% being singletons. CDR1 is GTSNPN, CDR2 SVGIG, per germline (reference sequence). This CDR3 has 14 amino acids. V shed 2 bases and J shed 4 bases, with 13 bases lying between them. The chain couples TRBV30 to TRBJ2-3, with D possibly matching TRBD2 (5 bases). Sequenced: peripheral blood. The source is a young man with COVID-19, enrolled during active disease. For the CDR3, the DNA is TGTGCCTGGAGTAAGTGGGAGAGGGCAGATACGCAGTATTTT. As protein: CAWSKWERADTQYF.